The rows below give T cell receptor beta chains drawn from one sample of a study of cytomegalovirus exposure and HLA in healthy donors. The repertoire was sequenced with immunoSEQ multiplex PCR; TCRdb's copy has only in-frame clones and lacks some. The sample has about 200,000 clones, roughly four fifths seen once. Sequences were obtained from PBMCs. The receptor set was obtained from a boy younger than 10 in good health and CMV-seronegative. CDR3s include the opening cysteine and the closing phenylalanine or tryptophan. The D gene is left open where the match is weak. Rows may omit the clone size; those that give it use once, few, many or a size class.

v_call	j_call	clone_size	d_call	cdr3_nt	cdr3_aa
TRBV5-8	TRBJ2-5	-	TRBD1	TGTGCCACCTGGCGCGGACAGGGAAAAGAGACCCAGTACTTC	CATWRGQGKETQYF
TRBV2	TRBJ2-2	-	TRBD2	TGTGCCAGCAGCGCTAGACTAGCTCGTGCCGGGGAGCTGTTTTTT	CASSARLARAGELFF
TRBV7-9	TRBJ2-1	-	-	TGTGCCAGCAGCAATCGTACACAGGGACATGAGCAGTTCTTC	CASSNRTQGHEQFF
TRBV6-1	TRBJ2-7	-	-	TGTGCCAGCAAGCCGGCGGTCGCCTACGAGCAGTACTTC	CASKPAVAYEQYF
TRBV4-2	TRBJ2-7	once	-	TGTGCCAGCAGCCAGGAGGTGGGGGGGCCCTCCTACGAGCAGTACTTC	CASSQEVGGPSYEQYF
TRBV25-1	TRBJ1-1	-	-	TGTGCGGCGGGATCAGGGCTGCTGACTGAAGCTTTCTTT	CAAGSGLLTEAFF
TRBV5-1	TRBJ2-5	-	-	TGCGCCAGCGCTAACCCAGGCACTAGTGTAGAGACCCAGTACTTC	CASANPGTSVETQYF
TRBV5-1	TRBJ1-4	once	-	TGCGCCAGCAGCTCACAGGGTCGGGCTAATGAAAAACTGTTTTTT	CASSSQGRANEKLFF
TRBV27	TRBJ2-7	-	TRBD1	TGTGCCAGCAGTTTACGTGGACAGGGAGGCGAGCAGTACTTC	CASSLRGQGGEQYF
TRBV5-1	TRBJ2-7	once	TRBD1	TGCGCCAGCAGCCGGACAGGGCCGGACTACGAGCAGTACTTC	CASSRTGPDYEQYF
TRBV2	TRBJ1-6	-	TRBD1	TGTGCCAGCATGGGACAGGGAAGTTACAATTCACCCCTCCACTTT	CASMGQGSYNSPLHF
TRBV30	TRBJ1-5	-	-	TGTGCCTGGAGTGTCACATTACGTAGCAATCAGCCCCAGCATTTT	CAWSVTLRSNQPQHF
TRBV4-1	TRBJ1-2	-	-	TGCGCCAGCAGCCAAAGTAACAGGGATAACTATGGCTACACCTTC	CASSQSNRDNYGYTF
TRBV6-1	TRBJ2-1	-	TRBD2	TGTGCCAGCAGGAAACTAGCGGGGGACTTCAATGAGCAGTTCTTC	CASRKLAGDFNEQFF
TRBV18	TRBJ1-5	few	-	TGTGCCAGCTCACCATTAAGCAATCAGCCCCAGCATTTT	CASSPLSNQPQHF
TRBV5-1	TRBJ1-2	-	-	TGCGCCAGCAGCTTGGCAGGGATTGGCTACACCTTC	CASSLAGIGYTF
TRBV7-9	TRBJ2-7	-	-	TGTGCCAGCAGCTCCACGGGGGTCTACGAGCAGTACTTC	CASSSTGVYEQYF
TRBV4-1	TRBJ2-3	few	-	TGCGCCAGCAGCCAAGATTACACAGATACGCAGTATTTT	CASSQDYTDTQYF
TRBV7-2	TRBJ1-2	-	TRBD1	TGTGCCAGCAGCCCCGAGCGGACAGGGGGCTTCTATGGCTACACCTTC	CASSPERTGGFYGYTF
TRBV19	TRBJ2-1	-	-	TGTGCCACCCGGGGGTACTCCTACAATGAGCAGTTCTTC	CATRGYSYNEQFF
TRBV5-6	TRBJ1-2	-	-	TGTGCCAGCAGCTTAGGGGGTGCGTGCACCTTC	CASSLGGACTF
TRBV5-6	TRBJ1-3	once	-	TGTGCCAGCCGGCCTGAGGCCGGAAACACCATATATTTT	CASRPEAGNTIYF
TRBV5-1	TRBJ2-3	-	-	TGCGCCAGCAGCCCAGGGCGCCTAAGCACAGATACGCAGTATTTT	CASSPGRLSTDTQYF
TRBV5-4	TRBJ1-3	once	-	TGTGACAGGGTCAGCTCTGGAAACACCATATATTTT	CDRVSSGNTIYF
TRBV18	TRBJ1-2	-	TRBD1	TGTGCCAGCTCACCCCAACCCGGGACAGGGAACTATGGCTACACCTTC	CASSPQPGTGNYGYTF
TRBV10-3	TRBJ2-7	-	-	TGTGCCATCAGTGGCCCTGTTGAGCGGTTGGGCGAGCAGTACTTC	CAISGPVERLGEQYF
TRBV7-9	TRBJ1-1	-	-	TGTGCCAGCAGTAGGACAGCCTGGGGCACTGAAGCTTTCTTT	CASSRTAWGTEAFF
TRBV5-5	TRBJ1-5	-	-	TGTGCCAGCAGCTTGGCGACATTCGATCAGCCCCAGCATTTT	CASSLATFDQPQHF
TRBV7-3	TRBJ2-3	-	TRBD2	TGTGCCAGCAGCTGGCGACTAGCGGGGGGGCCCGTTAGCACAGATACGCAGTATTTT	CASSWRLAGGPVSTDTQYF
TRBV9	TRBJ2-3	-	-	TGTGCCAGCAGCGTTACCGAACTAGATACGCAGTATTTT	CASSVTELDTQYF
TRBV5-1	TRBJ1-1	once	TRBD1	TGCGCCAGCAGCTACGACAGGGGTAAGATGGGCACTGAAGCTTTCTTT	CASSYDRGKMGTEAFF
TRBV7-2	TRBJ1-5	-	-	TGTGCCAGCACCTCGGGAGGGTTGGAGCCCCAGCATTTT	CASTSGGLEPQHF
TRBV5-5	TRBJ2-2	-	-	TGTGCCAGCAGCCCGCGGATAGTTGCGAACACCGGGGAGCTGTTTTTT	CASSPRIVANTGELFF
TRBV5-1	TRBJ2-1	-	TRBD2	TGCGCCAGCAACCCCGGGACTAGCGGCAACAATGAGCAGTTCTTC	CASNPGTSGNNEQFF
TRBV11-2	TRBJ2-4	few	TRBD2	TGTGCCAGCAGCTTATCGTCCGCGACGGGAGGGAACATTCAGTGCTTC	CASSLSSATGGNIQCF
TRBV27	TRBJ2-7	once	TRBD1	TGTGCCAGCAGATTGGCGGGACAGGGATCCTACGAGCAGTACTTC	CASRLAGQGSYEQYF
TRBV4-1	TRBJ1-5	-	-	TGCGCCAGCAGCCAAATCCCACAGGCCCTTAGCAATCAGCCCCAGCATTTT	CASSQIPQALSNQPQHF
TRBV4-3	TRBJ2-7	-	-	TGCGCCAGCAGCCCCTCGTTAGCGGAGTACGAGCAGTACTTC	CASSPSLAEYEQYF
TRBV19	TRBJ1-5	-	-	TGTGCCAGTACCTTTGACACCTATAGCAATCAGCCCCAGCATTTT	CASTFDTYSNQPQHF
TRBV4-1	TRBJ1-2	-	-	TGCGCCAGCAGCCAAGATCTTGACAGCGCCTATGGCTACACCTTC	CASSQDLDSAYGYTF
TRBV2	TRBJ1-2	-	-	TGTGCCAGCATCGAACTCCCTGGGGGGACCAGCTATGGCTACACCTTC	CASIELPGGTSYGYTF
TRBV6-1	TRBJ2-4	-	TRBD2	TGTGCCAGCAGTGAAGCGCCTGGACTAGCGGGGGGGCGATTCGTTTCCAAAAACATTCAGTACTTC	CASSEAPGLAGGRFVSKNIQYF
TRBV4-3	TRBJ1-2	once	-	TGCGCCAGCAGCCAAGACTCCGGGAGCTATGGCTACACCTTC	CASSQDSGSYGYTF
TRBV11-3	TRBJ2-2	-	-	TGTGCCAGCAGCGCACACCACCCCTCCGCGAACACCGGGGAGCTGTTTTTT	CASSAHHPSANTGELFF
TRBV18	TRBJ1-2	few	-	TGTGCCAGCTCACCCGCGACGGGGTCGAGCTATGGCTACACCTTC	CASSPATGSSYGYTF
TRBV5-6	TRBJ2-7	-	TRBD2	TGTGCCAGCAGCTTGGCGGGGGGGCACGAGCAGTACTTC	CASSLAGGHEQYF
TRBV21-1	TRBJ2-5	-	-	TGTGCCAGCAGCAAAGCCCAGGGAGGAAAAAGCCAAGAGACCCAGTACTTC	CASSKAQGGKSQETQYF
TRBV11-2	TRBJ1-1	-	-	TGTGCCAGCAGCTTAGCTAAGGGACAAGCGAACACTGAAGCTTTCTTT	CASSLAKGQANTEAFF
TRBV10-3	TRBJ1-6	-	-	TGTGCCATCAGTGAGTTATCTCCTCGGCAGGTTGGCTCACCCCTCCACTTT	CAISELSPRQVGSPLHF
TRBV9	TRBJ2-2	-	TRBD1	TGTGCCAGCAGCGCAGATCCTTGGACAGGACTCAACACCGGGGAGCTGTTTTTT	CASSADPWTGLNTGELFF
TRBV4-3	TRBJ2-5	-	-	TGCGCCAGCAGCCAAGCGGGTGGAGGGACGGAGACCCAGTACTTC	CASSQAGGGTETQYF
TRBV19	TRBJ1-4	-	TRBD1	TGTGCCAGTAGTGACAGGGGATCTACTAATGAAAAACTGTTTTTT	CASSDRGSTNEKLFF
TRBV7-9	TRBJ1-2	-	TRBD1	TGTGCCAGCAGCTCCAAAGCGGACAGGGGGGACTATGGCTACACCTTC	CASSSKADRGDYGYTF
TRBV2	TRBJ1-5	-	-	TGTGCCAGCACCAGGGAATCGGATCAGCCCCAGCATTTT	CASTRESDQPQHF